This T cell receptor (beta chain) emerged from a study of blood T cell dynamics during melanoma immunotherapy. Study-wide results and caveats: PBMC repertoires of eventual disease-control patients split at W3 into clonality or diversity gains.

Comments on this clone: Its antigen is unknown.

Time point reported: pre-treatment baseline. Patients had no prior systemic cancer treatment, immunosuppressants or other active cancers. The CDR3 spans 13 residues. The V gene's germline CDR1 is MGHDK and CDR2 SYGVNS. Trimming stripped 6 bases from V and 4 bases from J, with 9 bases between. Assay used: immunoSEQ multiplex PCR; TCRdb lists only in-frame clones, some missing. The sample yields approximately 17,000 clones, 91% seen once. The chain joins TRBV25-1 to TRBJ2-2, with D perhaps TRBD1 (5 bases). The clonotype comes from a human donor with melanoma. The specimen comprised blood, sampled from a patient treated with checkpoint blockade. The CDR3 reads CASRGRRTGELFF. For the CDR3, the DNA is TGTGCCAGCAGGGGGCGCCGCACCGGGGAGCTGTTTTTT.